This TCR beta chain was found in a study of T cell repertoires in cytomegalovirus infection. Study background: CMV epitopes used comprised recently identified HLA-C-restricted ones and well-studied HLA-B-restricted ones. Public TCR beta signatures marked donors with CMV infection and the matching HLA. General study findings and limits: Summed public TCR beta family frequency identified CMV carriers bearing the relevant HLA. The study found HLA-C-restricted CMV-specific TCR beta clonotypes dominating the ex vivo response.

This CDR3 spans 15 amino acids. Trimming cost V 2 bases and J 0 bases, with 10 bases left between them. CDR1 is SGHDT and CDR2 is YYEEEE in the germline V gene. TCRdb re-called the reads through MiXCR, storing one row per CDR3 protein. The sample has approximately 590,000 distinct CDR3 sequences; 40% are singletons. As for this clonotype: The antigen is unknown.

This receptor was taken from a human donor in good health (CMV status not recorded). Some clones in this sample may be carry-over from other donors' samples. The material sequenced was cultured PBMCs, taken from culture after CMV antigen stimulation. The chain is built from TRBV5-6 and TRBJ2-3; tentatively, D is TRBD1 (5 bases). DNA of the CDR3: TGTGCCAGCAGCTTCCTAGGGGCGAGCACAGATACGCAGTATTTT. This codes for CASSFLGASTDTQYF.